The 12 T cell receptor beta chains given below trace back to one sample, sequenced in a study of blood T cell repertoires in COVID-19. Generated by immunoSEQ multiplex PCR, the TCRdb table keeps only in-frame clones and is missing some. Of 70,000 to 95,000 clones in the sample, 70% to 90% were seen once. The sample comprised peripheral blood. All receptors come from a man aged 45-65 years with COVID-19, enrolled during active disease.

The chain joins TRBV7-8 to TRBJ1-5; maybe TRBD1 (5 bases). V lost 1 base and J lost 7, with 8 bases in between. This CDR3 has 13 residues. Germline CDR1 and CDR2: SGHVS and FQNEAQ. The CDR3 spells CASSLGQKQPQHF. For the CDR3, the DNA is TGTGCCAGCAGCTTAGGACAGAAACAGCCCCAGCATTTT.

The rearrangement joins TRBV7-8 to TRBJ2-7; possible D gene TRBD2, 6 bases. Trimming cost V 3 bases and J 2 bases, with 17 bases left between them. The CDR3 covers 16 residues. Germline CDR1 and CDR2: SGHVS and FQNEAQ. CDR3 nucleotides: TGTGCCAGCAGCTTCGTGGGTTCAGGGAGGACCTACGAGCAGTACTTC. Its protein product is CASSFVGSGRTYEQYF. Based on the CDR3 plus reference TRBV7-8 and TRBJ2-7, the full variable domain is GAGVSQSPRYKVAKRGQDVALRCDPISGHVSLFWYQQALGQGPEFLTYFQNEAQLDKSGLPSDRFFAERPEGSVSTLKIQRTQQEDSAVYLCASSFVGSGRTYEQYFGPGTRLTVT.

This clone turned up a few times. This chain links TRBV24-1 with TRBJ1-4, with 10 bases lining up with TRBD1. The CDR3 is made up of 15 amino acids. The germline gives CDR1 KGHDR, CDR2 SFDVKD. The V gene end was trimmed by 5 bases and the J gene end by 6 bases; junction bases not matched to a gene: 5. CDR3 nucleotide sequence: TGTGCCACCAGTGCCGGGACAGGGGTATATGAAAAACTGTTTTTT. This translates into CATSAGTGVYEKLFF.

CDR3 protein: CAIPKGAGDTQYF. CDR3 DNA: TGCGCCATCCCAAAGGGGGCCGGAGATACGCAGTATTTT. The chain recombines TRBV10-1 with TRBJ2-3; 7 bases are a match to TRBD1. The CDR3 sequence is 13 residues long. The J segment lost 5 bases and the V segment lost 10 bases, leaving 9 bases of the junction unmatched. Germline V gene sequence: CDR1 WNHNN, CDR2 SYGVQD (reference sequence).

The chain combines TRBV7-3 with TRBJ2-3, with a possible D match to TRBD2 (5 bases). Germline V gene lookup returns CDR1 SGHTA and CDR2 FQGTGA. The V end was cut by 2 bases, the J end by 1 base, with 13 bases between. This CDR3 region has 16 residues. In nucleotides, the CDR3 is TGTGCCAGCAGCTTAGACGGGGAGAGCCGCACAGATACGCAGTATTTT. Its translation is CASSLDGESRTDTQYF.

This CDR3 is CASKKKASGGWNQPQHF. The CDR3 DNA follows: TGTGCCAGCAAAAAGAAGGCCTCAGGGGGTTGGAATCAGCCCCAGCATTTT. The chain joins TRBV14 to TRBJ1-5, with 7 bases fitting TRBD1. Trimming at V came to 7 bases and at J to 4 bases, leaving 16 bases not matched to a gene. The CDR3 length is 17 residues. Germline-derived CDR1 and CDR2 are SGHDN and FVKESK.

The chain is built from TRBV7-9 and TRBJ1-6, with TRBD1 matching over 7 bases. The CDR3 extends over 19 amino acids. Germline V gene sequence: CDR1 SEHNR, CDR2 FQNEAQ (reference sequence). V dropped 4 bases and J dropped 2; count of bases not matched to a gene: 14. The CDR3 region is CASSSKRQGNITYNSPLHF. CDR3 nucleotide sequence: TGTGCCAGCAGCTCTAAACGACAGGGTAATATCACCTATAATTCACCCCTCCACTTT.

The chain joins TRBV6-5 to TRBJ1-1, with TRBD1 identical over 8 bases. The CDR3 extends over 14 amino acids. From germline, CDR1 is MNHEY and CDR2 SVGAGI. V lost 7 bases, J lost 1 base, and 5 bases stayed unmatched. For the CDR3, the DNA is TGTGCCAGCAAAGCAGGGACAGGGAACACTGAAGCTTTCTTT. Translated, it gives CASKAGTGNTEAFF.

V gene TRBV5-4 combines with J gene TRBJ2-7; D not resolved. From germline, CDR1 is SGHNT and CDR2 YYREEE (reference sequence). Trimming stripped 2 bases from V and 0 bases from J, with 6 bases between. This CDR3 contains 13 residues. In DNA, the CDR3 is TGTGCCAGCAGCTTCTACCCCTCCTACGAGCAGTACTTC. Translated, it gives CASSFYPSYEQYF. The full variable domain, with the rest looked up from reference TRBV5-4 and TRBJ2-7, is ETGVTQSPTHLIKTRGQQVTLRCSSQSGHNTVSWYQQALGQGPQFIFQYYREEENGRGNFPPRFSGLQFPNYSSELNVNALELDDSALYLCASSFYPSYEQYFGPGTRLTVT.

This chain connects TRBV25-1 to TRBJ1-4; maybe TRBD1 (5 bases). The V end was cut by 8 bases, the J end by 8 bases, with 18 bases between. The CDR3 runs 14 residues. Per the germline V gene, CDR1 is MGHDK and CDR2 is SYGVNS. CDR3: CASRRGAGREKLFF. In DNA form, the CDR3 reads TGTGCCAGCCGTCGAGGGGCAGGGAGGGAAAAACTGTTTTTT.

The chain couples TRBV5-1 to TRBJ1-2; D unclear. This CDR3 has 13 amino acids. Per the germline V gene, CDR1 is SGHRS and CDR2 is YFSETQ. With 1 base removed from V and 2 bases from J, the gap between germline ends came to 6 bases. Here the CDR3 DNA reads TGCGCCAGCAGCTTGCAGGAAAACTATGGCTACACCTTC. This gives the protein CASSLQENYGYTF.

The V call is TRBV19, the J call TRBJ1-2; D ambiguous. V was pared by 9 bases and J by 4 bases, with 9 bases between. This CDR3 is built from 11 residues. Per the germline V gene, CDR1 is LNHDA and CDR2 is SQIVND (reference sequence). CDR3 protein: CASGEFYGYTF. The CDR3 DNA reads TGTGCCAGCGGGGAGTTCTATGGCTACACCTTC.